This record looks at one T cell receptor (beta chain) sequence and its context. A few counts support this clone. This receptor's antigen is unknown. Per-base quality was not reported, and no clone a single base away is much larger than it. This record belongs to a study of shared clonotypes between healthy human individuals (dated by TCRdb to about 2020). About the study as a whole: Three men and a couple of women, aged 18 to 49 years, made up the cohort. For each donor, CD4 naive and CD4 memory were each run on three plates, CD8 naive on two plates, and CD8 memory on one plate. To estimate repertoire size and how much clonotypes are shared between individuals, the study performed deep sequencing of blood TCR repertoires from a few healthy adults. Libraries were prepared and TCR repertoires were sequenced by different laboratories using diverse techniques, in order to increase sequencing depth and limit assay-specific biases. Leukapheresis yielded between about 0.94 and 8.9 billion PBMCs per donor.

TCR CDR3 regions were amplified from genomic DNA by multiplex PCR using the deep immunoSEQ assay. For each cell subset, the extracted genomic DNA was distributed evenly across all wells of several immunoSEQ 96-well plates, and each plate served as one replicate. For sorted subsets, around 0.2 ug genomic DNA, equal to some 28,000 T cell genomes, was loaded into each replicate PCR. The purified libraries were quantified using a Qubit 3.0 fluorometer, sized with a Bioanalyzer 2100, and then quantified again using the KAPA Library Quantification kit. Every immunoSEQ 96-well plate was sequenced on a dedicated single-read 150-cycle Illumina NextSeq 550 flow cell. As for the authors' bioinformatics: Because the immunoSEQ output included only junctional sequences and no quality scores, the filtering could not be the same as the filtering used for full-length reads. To assign V/J genes and CDR3, sequences were annotated against IMGT germline references using PyIR, a Python wrapper for IgBLAST v1.9. Reads with weak V/J assignments (E-value above 1e-6), missing CDR3, stop codons, out-of-frame junctions, or ambiguous translated residues were removed. V3J clonotypes were defined by identical inferred V gene, J gene, and CDR3 amino acid sequence. The percentage overlap between two repertoires was calculated by dividing the number of shared unique clonotypes by the size of the smaller repertoire. Repertoire richness was assessed with RTK rarefaction, the Chao1 estimator, and Recon v2.1 estimates of unobserved clonotypes. For all TCRbeta clonotypes obtained by the gDNA method from several donors, generation probabilities were computed with OLGA. TCRdb carries this immuneACCESS record with in-frame sequences only. Its versions omit some clonotypes, under half of them owing to an unresolved V gene in the studies checked, with the rest unexplained. V, J and clone size are taken as reported in that table, and D and trimming were inferred from the DNA itself. The sample records more than 850,000 clones, around 78% of which are singletons. The biggest ten clones account for roughly 0.56% of the sample.

The paper's findings and limits, for the study overall: Because the study included a small number of donors, the genetic and exposure-history diversity represented was limited. Pairwise subsampling led to the expectation that sequencing depth would affect the degree of clonotype sharing among donors. Sharing across a handful of donors was observed for around 4.8% of naive CD4, over 3% of naive CD8, 2.3% of memory CD4, and around 0.4% of memory CD8 clonotypes. Sampling was limited to blood, and TCR repertoires in tissue likely differ from TCR repertoires in blood. Naive subsets generally had larger estimated clonotype richness than memory subsets. Clonotypes shared by all four sorted-subset donors showed higher generation probabilities than non-shared clonotypes. Rarefaction of sorted-subset datasets indicated incomplete sequencing despite the large sequencing depth.

The donors were healthy, HIV-negative adults with no recently reported acute infections or vaccinations. Every donor was a Caucasian adult living in Nashville, Tennessee, USA. CD4+ T cells were enriched by magnetic negative selection, after which naive cells were positively selected on CD45RA and the negative fraction was taken as the memory subset. Blood was obtained by leukapheresis, after which PBMCs were separated by Ficoll-Histopaque density gradient centrifugation and cryopreserved in liquid nitrogen vapor phase. Analytical flow cytometry was used to check the purity and quantity of each magnetically sorted T cell population. Each sorted fraction had its genomic DNA isolated and then quantified by UV absorbance on a Nanodrop 2000c. The sequence derives from a man aged 18 to 30 in good health. Some clones in this sample may be carry-over from other donors' samples. The sample taken for sequencing was memory CD4+ T cells from PBMCs. The sample's cell subset or site label, in plain terms: CD45RA-negative fraction.

The sequenced DNA: TGTGCTAGTGGTTTGGCCCCAGGATCGAACACCGGGGAGCTGTTTTTT. The encoded protein is CASGLAPGSNTGELFF. The rearranged segments are TRBV12-5 and TRBJ2-2, with no reliable assignment of the D segment. CDR1 and CDR2, looked up from the germline V gene, are LGHNT and FRNRAP. The CDR3, from cysteine to phenylalanine, totals 16 residues. CDR3 DNA only is kept here, 48 bases in frame from base 1. V gives up 1 base and J gives up 0 bases, and the segment between their germline ends measures 9 bases.